What follows are 25 T cell receptor beta chains derived from one specimen sequenced in a study of blood T cell repertoires in COVID-19. TCRdb's table, derived via immunoSEQ multiplex PCR, lists solely in-frame clones and lacks some. This sample has around 240,000 clones, with 70% to 90% found just once. Material: peripheral blood. These receptors were collected from a man in his forties with acute or convalescent COVID-19.

V is TRBV27 and J is TRBJ1-5; the D is unclear. The V gene's germline CDR1 is MNHEY and CDR2 SMNVEV (reference sequence). The ends were cut back, 5 bases at V and 2 bases at J, with 16 bases in the middle. The CDR3 has 16 residues. CDR3 coding DNA: TGTGCCAGCAGTCCCCCATCCCCCGCGGGCAATCAGCCCCAGCATTTT. Translation: CASSPPSPAGNQPQHF.

This clone was counted between two and nine times. This chain uses TRBV5-1 with TRBJ2-5, with 12 bases aligning to TRBD2. This CDR3 has 17 amino acids. Germline V gene data show CDR1 as SGHRS and CDR2 as YFSETQ. The J segment lost 4 bases and the V segment lost 0 bases, leaving 7 bases of the junction unmatched. The chain's CDR3 is CASSLDPLAGGRETQYF. The CDR3 DNA is TGCGCCAGCAGCTTGGACCCACTAGCGGGGGGAAGAGAGACCCAGTACTTC.

CDR3 DNA sequence: TGTGCCAGCAGTGAACGTCAGCGGAGGGCCCCCGAAAAACTGTTTTTT. Its translation: CASSERQRRAPEKLFF. This chain uses TRBV6-1 with TRBJ1-4; no clear D. The CDR3 contains 16 residues. Between the trimmed V and J ends, which lost 2 bases and 8 bases, there was a span of 18 bases. Germline loops: CDR1 MNHNS, CDR2 SASEGT.

The V and J genes are TRBV9 and TRBJ1-6; 9 bases fit TRBD1. In germline, CDR1 is SGDLS, CDR2 YYNGEE. The CDR3 contains 15 residues. V shed 4 bases, J shed 8 bases, and the junction held 7 bases outside the gene matches. CDR3 amino acids: CASSTRTGEYSPLHF. The DNA for the CDR3 is TGTGCCAGCAGCACTCGGACAGGGGAATATTCACCCCTCCACTTT.

The chain has TRBV29-1 and TRBJ1-1, with 11 bases fitting TRBD1. CDR3 length: 14 amino acids. The J segment lost 3 bases and the V segment lost 7 bases, leaving 7 bases of the junction unmatched. CDR1 is SQVTM and CDR2 is ANQGSEA in the germline V gene. The CDR3 here is CSGTGGNSYTEAFF. The CDR3 DNA follows: TGCAGCGGGACAGGGGGCAATTCTTACACTGAAGCTTTCTTT.

V gene TRBV7-3 combines with J gene TRBJ2-7; 8 bases are a match to TRBD2. The CDR3 runs to 13 residues. Germline V gene sequence: CDR1 SGHTA, CDR2 FQGTGA. The V segment lost 5 bases and the J segment 6 bases; nucleotides outside the gene matches: 6. CDR3 sequence reads: CASSKGLGGEQYF. In nucleotides, the CDR3 is TGTGCCAGCAGCAAGGGACTAGGGGGCGAGCAGTACTTC.

The chain has TRBV7-2 and TRBJ2-1, with no clear D. CDR1 SGHTA and CDR2 FQGNSA come from the germline V gene. V gave up 1 base and J gave up 6 bases, with 13 bases separating them. The CDR3 is made up of 15 amino acids. In nucleotides, the CDR3 is TGTGCCAGCAGCTTAGAAATACAAGAAGTCAATGAGCAGTTCTTC. It translates to CASSLEIQEVNEQFF.

This sequence joins TRBV9 and TRBJ2-3; the D gene is possibly TRBD2 (5 bases). This CDR3 contains 15 residues. Germline V gives CDR1 SGDLS, CDR2 YYNGEE. V shed 0 bases and J shed 4 bases, with 12 bases lying between them. CDR3 amino acids: CASSVDGEPPDTQYF. The CDR3 nucleotides read TGTGCCAGCAGCGTAGACGGGGAACCCCCAGATACGCAGTATTTT. Full variable domain (remainder filled in from reference TRBV9 and TRBJ2-3): DSGVTQTPKHLITATGQRVTLRCSPRSGDLSVYWYQQSLDQGLQFLIQYYNGEERAKGNILERFSAQQFPDLHSELNLSSLELGDSALYFCASSVDGEPPDTQYFGPGTRLTVL.

This sequence joins TRBV4-2 and TRBJ2-5, with D tentatively TRBD2 (7 bases). CDR1 and CDR2 (germline): LGHNA, YNFKEQ. The CDR3 is 14 residues long. V was pared by 5 bases and J by 5 bases, with 15 bases between. CDR3 region: CASSARGGKETQYF. For the CDR3, the DNA is TGTGCCAGCAGCGCAAGGGGGGGCAAGGAGACCCAGTACTTC.

The V call is TRBV28, the J call TRBJ2-1; 8 nucleotides line up with TRBD2. Germline loops: CDR1 MDHEN, CDR2 SYDVKM. V dropped 5 bases and J dropped 6; count of bases not matched to a gene: 12. The CDR3 totals 16 residues. CDR3 DNA: TGTGCCAGCAGTGGGGGGGGGACTAGTCTAAGCAATGAGCAGTTCTTC. It yields the protein CASSGGGTSLSNEQFF.

This clone was observed a handful of times. Other nucleotide sequences from this sample produce the same CDR3. The rearrangement links TRBV12-5 to TRBJ1-2; possibly TRBD1 for D (5 bases). The V and J ends lost 6 bases and 2 bases respectively, with 10 bases between them. Germline CDR1 is LGHNT and CDR2 is FRNRAP. The CDR3 sequence is 13 residues long. CDR3 DNA sequence: TGTGCTAGTGGGACAGATTCAAACTATGGCTACACCTTC. Translated: CASGTDSNYGYTF.

The chain couples TRBV5-1 to TRBJ2-7, with D maybe TRBD1 (5 bases). Germline CDR1 SGHRS, CDR2 YFSETQ. Deletions cut 3 bases from V and 7 bases from J, with 14 bases between. This CDR3 spans 13 amino acids. DNA of the CDR3: TGCGCCAGCAGCTACGACAGCAACGATGAGCAGTACTTC. Protein sequence: CASSYDSNDEQYF. Full variable domain (outside the CDR3, taken from reference TRBV5-1 and TRBJ2-7): KAGVTQTPRYLIKTRGQQVTLSCSPISGHRSVSWYQQTPGQGLQFLFEYFSETQRNKGNFPGRFSGRQFSNSRSEMNVSTLELGDSALYLCASSYDSNDEQYFGPGTRLTVT.

The J gene is TRBJ1-1, the V gene TRBV9, with TRBD1 as a possible D gene (6 bases). From germline, CDR1 is SGDLS and CDR2 YYNGEE. CDR3 length: 15 amino acids. Trimming shortened V by 0 bases and J by 1 base, and 10 bases separated the two germline ends. The CDR3: CASSVEGQRNTEAFF. DNA for the CDR3: TGTGCCAGCAGCGTAGAAGGACAGAGGAACACTGAAGCTTTCTTT. Using reference TRBV9 and TRBJ1-1 for the parts outside the CDR3, the full variable domain is DSGVTQTPKHLITATGQRVTLRCSPRSGDLSVYWYQQSLDQGLQFLIQYYNGEERAKGNILERFSAQQFPDLHSELNLSSLELGDSALYFCASSVEGQRNTEAFFGQGTRLTVV.

The rearrangement uses TRBV4-2 and TRBJ1-6, with D tentatively TRBD1 (6 bases). The V end was cut by 0 bases, the J end by 6 bases, with 12 bases between. Germline V lookup: CDR1 LGHNA, CDR2 YNFKEQ. This CDR3 region has 16 residues. The CDR3 spells CASSQEFGQFNSPLHF. In DNA form, the CDR3 reads TGTGCCAGCAGCCAAGAATTCGGACAGTTTAATTCACCCCTCCACTTT.

The chain has TRBV30 and TRBJ2-6; D is perhaps TRBD2 (5 bases). The V end was cut by 2 bases, the J end by 0 bases, with 17 bases between. Germline CDR1 and CDR2: GTSNPN and SVGIG (reference sequence). The CDR3 is made up of 18 amino acids. The CDR3 loop is CAWSNLHRRDSGANVLTF. Written as DNA, the CDR3 is TGTGCCTGGAGTAATCTTCATCGACGGGACTCTGGGGCCAACGTCCTGACTTTC.

The rearrangement links TRBV18 to TRBJ2-4; TRBD2 agrees at 14 bases. Trimming at V came to 2 bases and at J to 7 bases, leaving 7 bases not matched to a gene. The CDR3 length is 17 residues. Per the germline V gene, CDR1 is KGHSH and CDR2 is LQKENI. CDR3 bases: TGTGCCAGCTCACCAGGGACTAGCGGGGGTACTGGGAACATTCAGTACTTC. It encodes CASSPGTSGGTGNIQYF.

CDR3 nucleotides: TGTGCCAGCAGTTCGGGACAGAGGGAAAAACTGTTTTTT. Protein: CASSSGQREKLFF. The V gene is TRBV12-3 or TRBV12-4, the J gene TRBJ1-4; TRBD1 aligns across 7 bases. This CDR3 is built from 13 residues. Trimming at V came to 4 bases and at J to 8 bases, leaving 4 bases not matched to a gene.

The chain employs TRBV11-2 and TRBJ2-7, with 7 bases aligning to TRBD1. The V segment lost 5 bases and the J segment 0 bases; nucleotides outside the gene matches: 10. This CDR3 is built from 16 residues. Germline V gene sequence: CDR1 SGHAT, CDR2 FQNNGV. CDR3 in amino acids: CASSARQGKSSYEQYF. CDR3 nucleotide sequence: TGTGCCAGCAGCGCGCGACAGGGCAAGAGCTCCTACGAGCAGTACTTC.

V and J are TRBV10-3 and TRBJ2-7; D perhaps matches TRBD1 (6 bases). The CDR3 covers 14 residues. Germline CDR1 is ENHRY and CDR2 is SYGVKD. Trimming removed 0 bases at V and 5 bases at J, with 11 bases between. CDR3: CAISESPGAHEQYF. The CDR3 DNA reads as TGTGCCATCAGTGAGTCGCCAGGGGCACACGAGCAGTACTTC.

This clone is a singleton in its sample. The chain carries TRBV4-2 and TRBJ2-2; the D gene is possibly TRBD2 (5 bases). Looked up from germline, CDR1 is LGHNA and CDR2 is YNFKEQ. This CDR3 spans 19 amino acids. Trimming took off 1 base at V and 0 bases at J, with 18 bases between the two ends. The CDR3 loop reads CASSQAESAGFANTGELFF. The CDR3 DNA reads TGTGCCAGCAGCCAAGCTGAGAGCGCGGGTTTCGCGAACACCGGGGAGCTGTTTTTT.

V and J are TRBV9 and TRBJ1-2, with D possibly TRBD1 on 5 matching bases. Germline loops: CDR1 SGDLS, CDR2 YYNGEE. The CDR3 totals 14 residues. The V and J ends lost 2 bases and 3 bases respectively, with 11 bases between them. The CDR3 DNA reads as TGTGCCAGCAGCGTTCTAGGGGAGGACTATGGCTACACCTTC. It translates to CASSVLGEDYGYTF.

This clone was observed once. The gene calls are TRBV6-6 and TRBJ1-4, with no clear D. Trimming stripped 2 bases from V and 8 bases from J, with 6 bases between. CDR3 length: 12 residues. Germline CDR1 and CDR2: MNHNY and SVGAGI (reference sequence). In DNA form, the CDR3 reads TGTGCCAGCAGTTACCTAGAGGAAAAACTGTTTTTT. This sequence encodes CASSYLEEKLFF.

This clone has just one count. The CDR3 coding sequence is TGTGCCAGCAGCCTAAGAGCTAACTATGGCTACACCTTC. This codes for CASSLRANYGYTF. J is TRBJ1-2 and V is TRBV5-8; D ambiguous. V was shortened by 4 bases and J by 0 bases, with 7 bases between the two germline ends. There are 13 residues in the CDR3. Germline CDR1 SGHTS, CDR2 YDEGEE.

The rearrangement links TRBV12-3 or TRBV12-4 to TRBJ1-2; D unresolved. Trimming removed 3 bases from V and 1 base from J, with 6 bases in between. The CDR3 runs 13 residues. In DNA, the CDR3 is TGTGCCAGCAGTTTCCTAAATAACTATGGCTACACCTTC. It codes for CASSFLNNYGYTF.

V usage is TRBV5-4 and J usage is TRBJ2-5; D might be TRBD2 (7 bases). CDR1 is SGHNT, CDR2 YYREEE, per germline (reference sequence). CDR3 size: 14 residues. The V and J ends lost 6 bases and 4 bases respectively, with 16 bases between them. For the CDR3, the DNA is TGTGCCAGCATGACGGGGGGCTTGAGAGAGACCCAGTACTTC. As protein: CASMTGGLRETQYF. Combining the CDR3 with reference TRBV5-4 and TRBJ2-5 gives the whole variable domain ETGVTQSPTHLIKTRGQQVTLRCSSQSGHNTVSWYQQALGQGPQFIFQYYREEENGRGNFPPRFSGLQFPNYSSELNVNALELDDSALYLCASMTGGLRETQYFGPGTRLLVL.